Included here is one T cell receptor beta chain sequence, with context. This clonotype occurred a few times. Its antigen remains unidentified. No much larger clone exists at a distance of one base, and base qualities are not known. Library preparation employed 5' RACE. Sequenced using an Illumina HiSeq 2500. The second PCR ran for about 7 to 11 cycles and used a J-beta primer mix along with a sample-barcoded 5' primer. A unique molecular identifier was introduced onto each TCR beta cDNA molecule by a template-switch 5' adaptor carrying 12 random nucleotides. Each sample yielded at least 2.5 million CDR3-containing paired-end reads. First-strand cDNA synthesis was performed from all RNA using the Mint cDNA synthesis kit, with priming by a TRBC-specific oligonucleotide. Following uracil-DNA glycosylase treatment, all cDNA underwent a first 18-cycle PCR with the universal primers M1SS and BC2_uni_R. Per the authors' processing: For normalization, 1 million high-quality reads, each with a distinct molecular identifier, were randomly selected from each sample. Reads with shared molecular identifiers were discarded instead of being binned into consensus sequences. CDR3 identification, clonotype clustering and error correction used MiTCR with a Q25 quality threshold and the strictest error-elimination algorithm. Lower-bound total TCR beta diversity was estimated with a nonparametric unseen species model using Euler transformation. TCRdb itself trimmed the public reads at Q25 with fastp, ran MiXCR and retained productive beta chains. Rows are unified per CDR3 protein, each entry keeping the most common DNA and genes. None of the V and J calls come from the authors' own analysis; TCRdb made them. The sample contains 1.5 million to 2 million distinct CDR3 sequences, around half of them found a single time. The ten largest account for approximately 2.1% of the sample.

These data are taken from a study of blood T cells in healthy people across ages (dated by TCRdb to between 2014 and 2017). Regarding the research as a whole: Template switching captured roughly one uniquely barcoded TCR beta cDNA molecule per two T cells in model experiments. To track age-related changes in TCR beta repertoire diversity, the study relied on deep sequencing normalized with unique cDNA molecular identifiers. The donors were divided into four age groups: young (average approximately 17 years), middle-aged (around 37), aged (approximately 62) and long-lived (about 90). To avoid experimental bias, donors of different ages were spread randomly across the sequencing lanes. Two additional independent replicas of 1 million unique cDNA reads from the same blood draw were analyzed for two donors (one aged 18 to 30 and one aged 80 or older). Here is what the overall study found, with its caveats: Estimates of total diversity from one million sequenced T cells were regarded as lower bounds and underestimates. Because the CMV infection status of the donors was unknown, age-related changes in expanded clonotypes may potentially have been confounded. Compared with the aged group, the long-lived group had more naive CD4+ T cells, fewer expanded clones and increased TCR diversity, a pattern suggesting age selection. Observed TCR beta diversity per million T cells fell roughly linearly with age, and a significant reduction was already apparent by age about 36. Bulk unsorted PBMC profiling prevented conclusive comparison of naive and antigen-experienced compartments. There was a strong correlation between observed TCR beta diversity and the percentage of naive T cells measured by flow cytometry.

The donors were around 39 Caucasian individuals from Russia, aged roughly 6 to 90 years, who were systemically healthy. Each donor gave 8 to 10 milliliters of peripheral blood, collected into EDTA-treated Vacutainer tubes. Ficoll-Paque density-gradient centrifugation was used to isolate PBMCs, with at least 6.5 million per sample. Trizol reagent was used to extract total RNA from PBMCs, with at least 6 micrograms per sample. For every donor, an aliquot of PBMCs went through flow cytometry to measure the percentages of naive CD45RAhigh/CD27high T cells. CDR1 and CDR2 (MGHRA, YSYEKL) derive from the germline V gene. Deletion took 2 bases off V and 7 bases off J, with a span of 11 bases between the germline ends. The CDR3 spans 14 residues, from the cysteine through the phenylalanine. This entry keeps only the CDR3 DNA: 42 bases, framed from base 1.

The rearrangement joined TRBV4-1 to TRBJ1-4; possibly the D gene is TRBD1, per 5 matching bases. The sequence derives from a woman between 40 and 55 years old in good health. The sequenced sample was blood. CDR3 sequence: CASSQSGRGEKLFF. In nucleotides, the sequence is TGCGCCAGCAGCCAAAGTGGAAGGGGTGAAAAACTGTTTTTT.